Given below is one TCR beta chain in context. What it binds is unknown. These data come from a study of pediatric ulcerative colitis. V was shortened by 6 bases and J by 7 bases, with 16 bases between the two germline ends. The CDR3 spans 13 residues. Germline CDR1 and CDR2: SGHTA and FQGNSA. The rectum was sampled with one to two pinch biopsies at colonoscopy. Sequencing used immunoSEQ multiplex PCR; TCRdb keeps in-frame clones, though not all of them. The sample consists of about 11,000 clones, roughly 80% of them appearing once. Points from the study as a whole: Substantially fewer templates came from a couple of patients' blood samples.

The chain links TRBV7-2 to TRBJ2-7; a weak D match, TRBD2 (5 bases). The specimen was gut tissue. The sequence derives from a girl under 18 who was a control in a study of pediatric ulcerative colitis. The CDR3 region is CASSRLYSEEQYF. As DNA, the CDR3 is TGTGCCAGCAGTAGACTATATTCCGAAGAGCAGTACTTC.